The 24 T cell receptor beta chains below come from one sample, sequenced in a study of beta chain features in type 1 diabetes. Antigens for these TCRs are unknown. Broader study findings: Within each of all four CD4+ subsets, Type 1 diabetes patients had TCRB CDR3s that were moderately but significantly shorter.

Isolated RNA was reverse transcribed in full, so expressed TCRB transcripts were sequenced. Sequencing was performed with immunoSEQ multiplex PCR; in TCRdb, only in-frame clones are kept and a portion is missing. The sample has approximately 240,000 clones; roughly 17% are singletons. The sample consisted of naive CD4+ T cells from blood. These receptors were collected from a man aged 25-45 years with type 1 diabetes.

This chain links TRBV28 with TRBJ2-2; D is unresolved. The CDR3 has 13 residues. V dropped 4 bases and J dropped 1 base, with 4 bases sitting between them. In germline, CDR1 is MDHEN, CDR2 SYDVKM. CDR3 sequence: CASSSQNTGELFF. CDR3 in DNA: TGTGCCAGCAGTTCACAGAACACCGGGGAGCTGTTTTTT.

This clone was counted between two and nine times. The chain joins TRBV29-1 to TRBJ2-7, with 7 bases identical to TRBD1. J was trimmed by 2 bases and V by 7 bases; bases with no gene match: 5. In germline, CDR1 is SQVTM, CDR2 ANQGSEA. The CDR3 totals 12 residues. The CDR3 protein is CSAKGTAYEQYF. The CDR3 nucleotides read TGCAGCGCTAAAGGGACAGCCTACGAGCAGTACTTC.

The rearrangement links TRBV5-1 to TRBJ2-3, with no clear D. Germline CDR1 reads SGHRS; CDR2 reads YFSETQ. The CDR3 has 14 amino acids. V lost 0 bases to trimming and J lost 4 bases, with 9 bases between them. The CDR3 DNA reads TGCGCCAGCAGCTTGGCCCCCGGCGCAGATACGCAGTATTTT. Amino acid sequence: CASSLAPGADTQYF.

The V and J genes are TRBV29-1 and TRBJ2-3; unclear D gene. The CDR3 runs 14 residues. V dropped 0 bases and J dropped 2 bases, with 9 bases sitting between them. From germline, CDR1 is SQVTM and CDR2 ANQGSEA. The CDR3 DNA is TGCAGCGTTGAAGATTGGCAGGCCACAGATACGCAGTATTTT. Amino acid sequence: CSVEDWQATDTQYF.

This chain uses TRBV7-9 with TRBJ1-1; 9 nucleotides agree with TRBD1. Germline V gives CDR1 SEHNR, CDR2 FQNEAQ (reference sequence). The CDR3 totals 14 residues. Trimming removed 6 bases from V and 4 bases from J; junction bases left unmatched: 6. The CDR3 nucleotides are TGTGCCAGCAGTCTTATGGACAGGGGCACTGAAGCTTTCTTT. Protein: CASSLMDRGTEAFF.

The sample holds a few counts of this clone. The CDR3 here is CAWSEAGVKNIQYF. CDR3 DNA sequence: TGTGCCTGGAGTGAGGCAGGGGTCAAAAACATTCAGTACTTC. The chain joins TRBV30 to TRBJ2-4; a weak D match, TRBD1 (6 bases). The germline V gene encodes CDR1 GTSNPN and CDR2 SVGIG (reference sequence). Trimming removed 1 base from V and 3 bases from J, with 10 bases in between. The CDR3 loop spans 14 amino acids. Drawing the rest from reference TRBV30 and TRBJ2-4, the complete variable domain is SQTIHQWPATLVQPVGSPLSLECTVEGTSNPNLYWYRQAAGRGLQLLFYSVGIGQISSEVPQNLSASRPQDRQFILSSKKLLLSDSGFYLCAWSEAGVKNIQYFGAGTRLSVL.

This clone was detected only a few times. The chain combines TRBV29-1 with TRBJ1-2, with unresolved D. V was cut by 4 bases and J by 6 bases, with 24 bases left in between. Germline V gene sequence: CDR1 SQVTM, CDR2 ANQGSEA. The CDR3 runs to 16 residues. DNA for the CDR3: TGCAGCGTTGGTCTTAGTCTTACTGGCGGGAGGGATGGCTACACCTTC. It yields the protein CSVGLSLTGGRDGYTF.

This CDR3 reads CAISSQGAGNTEAFF. DNA for the CDR3: TGTGCCATCAGCTCACAGGGAGCGGGGAACACTGAAGCTTTCTTT. V usage is TRBV10-3 and J usage is TRBJ1-1; weak D call: TRBD1 (6 bases). Germline V lookup: CDR1 ENHRY, CDR2 SYGVKD. V lost 6 bases and J 1 base, leaving 15 bases between the germline ends. There are 15 residues in the CDR3.

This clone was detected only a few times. The CDR3 sequence is CASSLAGSQETQYF. CDR3 sequence (DNA): TGTGCCAGCAGCTTGGCAGGGAGTCAAGAGACCCAGTACTTC. This sequence joins TRBV5-6 and TRBJ2-5, with D possibly called TRBD1 or TRBD2 (5 bases each). V was pared by 0 bases and J by 2 bases, with 8 bases between. The CDR3 loop spans 14 amino acids. Germline CDR1 reads SGHDT; CDR2 reads YYEEEE.

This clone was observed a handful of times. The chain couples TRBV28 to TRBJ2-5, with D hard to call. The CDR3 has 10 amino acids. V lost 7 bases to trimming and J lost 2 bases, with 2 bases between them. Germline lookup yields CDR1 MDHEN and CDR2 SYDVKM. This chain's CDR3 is CASKQETQYF. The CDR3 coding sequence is TGTGCCAGCAAACAAGAGACCCAGTACTTC.

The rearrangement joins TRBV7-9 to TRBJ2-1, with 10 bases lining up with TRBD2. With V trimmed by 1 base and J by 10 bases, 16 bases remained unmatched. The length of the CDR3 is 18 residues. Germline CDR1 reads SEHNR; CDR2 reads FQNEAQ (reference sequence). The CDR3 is CASSLGLAGNSWLKEQFF. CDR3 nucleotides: TGTGCCAGCAGCTTAGGACTAGCGGGCAACTCTTGGTTGAAGGAGCAGTTCTTC.

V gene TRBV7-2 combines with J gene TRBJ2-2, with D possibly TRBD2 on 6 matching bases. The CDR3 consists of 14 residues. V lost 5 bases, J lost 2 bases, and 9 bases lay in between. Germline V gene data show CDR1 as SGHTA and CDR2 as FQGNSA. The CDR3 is CASSRDLNTGELFF. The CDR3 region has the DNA TGTGCCAGCAGCAGGGACTTAAACACCGGGGAGCTGTTTTTT. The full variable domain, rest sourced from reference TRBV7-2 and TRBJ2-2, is GAGVSQSPSNKVTEKGKDVELRCDPISGHTALYWYRQSLGQGLEFLIYFQGNSAPDKSGLPSDRFSAERTGGSVSTLTIQRTQQEDSAVYLCASSRDLNTGELFFGEGSRLTVL.

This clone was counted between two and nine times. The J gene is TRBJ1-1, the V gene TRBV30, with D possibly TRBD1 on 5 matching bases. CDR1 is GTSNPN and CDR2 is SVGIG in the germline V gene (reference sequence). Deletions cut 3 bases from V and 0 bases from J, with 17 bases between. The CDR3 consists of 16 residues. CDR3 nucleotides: TGTGCCTGGAGCCCGATGGGGCAGTCCATGAACACTGAAGCTTTCTTT. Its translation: CAWSPMGQSMNTEAFF.

CDR3 nucleotide sequence: TGTGCCAGCAGCGTAGCTGTAGCGACCCAAGAGACCCAGTACTTC. It yields the protein CASSVAVATQETQYF. The chain links TRBV9 to TRBJ2-5, with D perhaps matching TRBD2 (5 bases). Trimming stripped 0 bases from V and 1 base from J, with 10 bases between. CDR1 is SGDLS, CDR2 YYNGEE, per germline. The CDR3 covers 15 residues. Full variable domain (missing parts from reference TRBV9 and TRBJ2-5): DSGVTQTPKHLITATGQRVTLRCSPRSGDLSVYWYQQSLDQGLQFLIQYYNGEERAKGNILERFSAQQFPDLHSELNLSSLELGDSALYFCASSVAVATQETQYFGPGTRLLVL.

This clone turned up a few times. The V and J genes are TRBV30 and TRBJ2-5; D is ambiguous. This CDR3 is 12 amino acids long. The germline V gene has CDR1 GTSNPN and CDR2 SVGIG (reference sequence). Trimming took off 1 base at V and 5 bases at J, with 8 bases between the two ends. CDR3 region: CAWSGARETQYF. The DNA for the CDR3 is TGTGCCTGGAGTGGGGCGCGTGAGACCCAGTACTTC.

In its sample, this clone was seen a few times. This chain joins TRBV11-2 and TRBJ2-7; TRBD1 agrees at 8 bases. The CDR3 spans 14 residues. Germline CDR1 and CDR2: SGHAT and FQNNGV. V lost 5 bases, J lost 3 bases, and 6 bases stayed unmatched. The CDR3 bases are TGTGCCAGCAGCCAGGGACAGGATTACTACGAGCAGTACTTC. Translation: CASSQGQDYYEQYF.

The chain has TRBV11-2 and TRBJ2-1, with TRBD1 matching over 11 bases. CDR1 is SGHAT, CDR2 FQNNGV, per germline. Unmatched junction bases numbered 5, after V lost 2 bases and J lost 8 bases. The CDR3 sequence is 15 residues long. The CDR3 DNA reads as TGTGCCAGCAGCTTAACTAGGACAGGGGGCGATGAGCAGTTCTTC. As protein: CASSLTRTGGDEQFF.

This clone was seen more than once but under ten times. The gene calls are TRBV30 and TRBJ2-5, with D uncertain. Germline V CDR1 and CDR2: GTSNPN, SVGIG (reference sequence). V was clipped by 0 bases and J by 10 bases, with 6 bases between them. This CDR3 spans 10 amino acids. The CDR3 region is CAWSVENQYF. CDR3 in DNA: TGTGCCTGGAGTGTCGAAAACCAGTACTTC.

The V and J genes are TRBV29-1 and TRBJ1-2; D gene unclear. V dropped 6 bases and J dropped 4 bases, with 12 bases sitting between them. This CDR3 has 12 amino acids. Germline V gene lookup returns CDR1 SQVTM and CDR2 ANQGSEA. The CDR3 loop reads CSVELWGYGYTF. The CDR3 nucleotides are TGCAGCGTCGAGCTCTGGGGCTATGGCTACACCTTC.

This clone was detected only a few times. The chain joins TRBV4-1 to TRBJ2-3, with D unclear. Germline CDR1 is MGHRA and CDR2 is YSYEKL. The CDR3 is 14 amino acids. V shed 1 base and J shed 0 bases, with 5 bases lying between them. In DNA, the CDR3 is TGCGCCAGCAGCCAAGCAGGTAGCACAGATACGCAGTATTTT. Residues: CASSQAGSTDTQYF.

For the CDR3, the DNA is TGTGCCAGCAGCCCCCAAACAGGGACCTACGAGCAGTACTTC. It yields the protein CASSPQTGTYEQYF. The rearrangement links TRBV5-6 to TRBJ2-7, with D possibly matching TRBD1 (6 bases). This CDR3 contains 14 residues. Trimming pared 4 bases from V and 2 bases from J, leaving 13 bases between. The germline V gene encodes CDR1 SGHDT and CDR2 YYEEEE.

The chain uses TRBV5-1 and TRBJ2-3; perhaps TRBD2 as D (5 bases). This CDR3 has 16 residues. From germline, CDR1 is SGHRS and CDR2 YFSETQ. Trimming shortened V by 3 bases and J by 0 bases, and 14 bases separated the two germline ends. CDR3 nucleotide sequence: TGCGCCAGCAGCTCGAGGGCCGTGGTTAGCACAGATACGCAGTATTTT. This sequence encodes CASSSRAVVSTDTQYF.

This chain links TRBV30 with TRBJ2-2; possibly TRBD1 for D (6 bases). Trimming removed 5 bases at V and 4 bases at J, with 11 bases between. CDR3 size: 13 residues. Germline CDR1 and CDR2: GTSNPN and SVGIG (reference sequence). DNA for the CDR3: TGTGCCTGGCGAATAGGGGGCACCGGGGAGCTGTTTTTT. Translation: CAWRIGGTGELFF.

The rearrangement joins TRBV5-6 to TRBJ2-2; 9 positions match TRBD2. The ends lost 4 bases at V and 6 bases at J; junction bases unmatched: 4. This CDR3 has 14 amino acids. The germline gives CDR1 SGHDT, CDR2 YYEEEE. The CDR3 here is CASSPGLAPGELFF. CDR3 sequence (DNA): TGTGCCAGCAGCCCGGGACTAGCCCCCGGGGAGCTGTTTTTT.